The rows below give T cell receptor beta chains drawn from one sample of a study of T cells in Graves' hyperthyroidism and ophthalmopathy. MiXCR, applied by TCRdb to the multiplex PCR reads, yields one record per CDR3 protein. The sample lists 300,000 or so distinct CDR3 sequences, approximately 16% seen once, with around a third in the top ten. Source material: blood. The receptors originated from a man younger than 40 with Graves' hyperthyroidism. The CDR3 runs from the conserved cysteine through the conserved F or W. A D gene is named only where the DNA matches it firmly. For some rows the clone size is stated as once, few or many, or as a class when expanded; others skip it.

d_gene: .
j_gene: TRBJ1-1
abundance: many
v_gene: TRBV18
CDR3aa: CASSPSVNTEAFF
CDR3nt: TGTGCCAGCTCACCATCCGTGAACACTGAAGCTTTCTTT

d_gene: .
j_gene: TRBJ2-2
abundance: .
v_gene: TRBV3-1
CDR3aa: CASSQVWGSVAGELFF
CDR3nt: TGTGCCAGCAGCCAAGTGTGGGGGAGCGTAGCCGGGGAGCTGTTTTTT

d_gene: .
j_gene: TRBJ1-3
abundance: few
v_gene: TRBV12-3/TRBV12-4
CDR3aa: CASSSHTGYSGNTIYF
CDR3nt: TGTGCCAGCAGTTCACATACAGGCTACTCTGGAAACACCATATATTTT

d_gene: .
j_gene: TRBJ2-2
abundance: .
v_gene: TRBV3-1
CDR3aa: CASTSGNTGELFF
CDR3nt: TGTGCCAGCACCAGCGGGAACACCGGGGAGCTGTTTTTT

d_gene: .
j_gene: TRBJ1-1
abundance: many
v_gene: TRBV6-6
CDR3aa: CASSYSGREGPEAFF
CDR3nt: TGTGCCAGCAGTTACTCGGGCAGGGAGGGCCCTGAAGCTTTCTTT

d_gene: .
j_gene: TRBJ1-1
abundance: many
v_gene: TRBV11-2
CDR3aa: CASSLDRGRGTFF
CDR3nt: TGTGCCAGCAGCTTAGATCGGGGGAGGGGAACTTTCTTT

d_gene: .
j_gene: TRBJ1-3
abundance: .
v_gene: TRBV28
CDR3aa: CASSSPGQGNTIYF
CDR3nt: TGTGCCAGCAGTTCTCCGGGGCAAGGAAACACCATATATTTT

d_gene: .
j_gene: TRBJ2-2
abundance: .
v_gene: TRBV7-3
CDR3aa: CASSLGPETGELFF
CDR3nt: TGTGCCAGCAGCCTGGGTCCTGAGACCGGGGAGCTGTTTTTT

d_gene: .
j_gene: TRBJ2-7
abundance: many
v_gene: TRBV3-1
CDR3aa: CASSLTQLNTYEQYF
CDR3nt: TGTGCCAGCAGCTTGACCCAGTTGAATACCTACGAGCAGTACTTC

d_gene: .
j_gene: TRBJ2-6
abundance: many
v_gene: TRBV10-3
CDR3aa: CAISYRAGANVLTF
CDR3nt: TGTGCCATCAGCTACAGGGCTGGGGCCAACGTCCTGACTTTC

d_gene: TRBD2
j_gene: TRBJ2-3
abundance: many
v_gene: TRBV11-3
CDR3aa: CASSPSGRPDTQYF
CDR3nt: TGTGCCAGCAGCCCTAGCGGCAGGCCGGATACGCAGTATTTT

d_gene: .
j_gene: TRBJ1-2
abundance: few
v_gene: TRBV24-1
CDR3aa: CATSDLNGYYGYTF
CDR3nt: TGTGCCACCAGTGATTTGAACGGCTACTATGGCTACACCTTC

d_gene: TRBD2
j_gene: TRBJ2-5
abundance: few
v_gene: TRBV7-9
CDR3aa: CASSHGLAGQETQYF
CDR3nt: TGTGCCAGCAGCCACGGACTAGCGGGGCAAGAGACCCAGTACTTC

d_gene: .
j_gene: TRBJ1-1
abundance: many
v_gene: TRBV18
CDR3aa: CASSPPMGTEAFF
CDR3nt: TGTGCCAGCTCACCCCCGATGGGCACTGAAGCTTTCTTT

d_gene: .
j_gene: TRBJ2-1
abundance: many
v_gene: TRBV30
CDR3aa: CAWSVFYSGEQFF
CDR3nt: TGTGCCTGGAGTGTTTTCTACTCCGGGGAGCAGTTCTTC

d_gene: TRBD1
j_gene: TRBJ2-5
abundance: .
v_gene: TRBV30
CDR3aa: CAWSVGTVQETRYF
CDR3nt: TGTGCCTGGAGTGTAGGGACAGTTCAAGAGACCCGGTACTTC